Following are 12 T cell receptor beta chains from one sample sequenced in a study of shared clonotypes between healthy human individuals. The table came from immunoSEQ multiplex PCR; TCRdb's copy has only in-frame clones and leaves some out. The data hold over 400,000 clones, with 60% to 80% observed a single time. Sequenced: PBMCs. Receptors originate from a middle-aged woman in good health. Some clones in this sample may be carry-over from other donors' samples.

This clone was observed at least ten times. The rearrangement uses TRBV5-6 and TRBJ1-6, with D perhaps TRBD1 (5 bases). V lost 2 bases and J 9 bases, leaving 12 bases between the germline ends. The CDR3 is made up of 14 amino acids. The V gene's germline CDR1 is SGHDT and CDR2 YYEEEE. In DNA form, the CDR3 reads TGTGCCAGCAGCTTAGGGGTATCGGGTTCACCCCTCCACTTT. This encodes CASSLGVSGSPLHF.

This clone was seen a few times. The rearrangement links TRBV5-4 to TRBJ1-1; 7 nucleotides line up with TRBD1. Germline CDR1 SGHNT, CDR2 YYREEE (reference sequence). This CDR3 spans 14 amino acids. With V trimmed by 4 bases and J by 0 bases, 3 bases remained unmatched. Here the CDR3 reads CASSPQGVNTEAFF. The CDR3 nucleotides read TGTGCCAGCAGCCCTCAGGGGGTGAACACTGAAGCTTTCTTT.

This clone appeared once. The chain joins TRBV27 to TRBJ2-7, with TRBD2 as a possible D gene (6 bases). V was pared by 8 bases and J by 12 bases, with 17 bases between. The germline gives CDR1 MNHEY, CDR2 SMNVEV (reference sequence). There are 11 residues in the CDR3. CDR3 residues: CASPSTRWPYF. The CDR3 bases are TGTGCCAGCCCCTCGACTAGGTGGCCGTACTTC.

This clone was recorded only once. This sequence joins TRBV4-2 and TRBJ2-3; D is possibly TRBD2 (6 bases). Germline CDR1 and CDR2: LGHNA and YNFKEQ. V gave up 4 bases and J gave up 8 bases, with 13 bases separating them. The CDR3 loop spans 13 amino acids. CDR3 in DNA: TGTGCCAGCAGCCGAGAGACGGAGGGTACGCAGTATTTT. Its translation is CASSRETEGTQYF.

In DNA, the CDR3 is TGTGCCAGCAGCCATTCGGGACAGGGGGACACCGGGGAGCTGTTTTTT. It codes for CASSHSGQGDTGELFF. The chain employs TRBV16 and TRBJ2-2; the match to TRBD1 covers 11 bases. Germline CDR1 reads KGHSY; CDR2 reads FQNENV. CDR3 size: 16 residues. J lost 3 bases, V lost 3 bases, and 3 bases had no gene match. Full variable domain (remainder filled in from reference TRBV16 and TRBJ2-2): GEEVAQTPKHLVRGEGQKAKLYCAPIKGHSYVFWYQQVLKNEFKFLISFQNENVFDETGMPKERFSAKCLPNSPCSLEIQATKLEDSAVYFCASSHSGQGDTGELFFGEGSRLTVL.

V gene TRBV19 combines with J gene TRBJ2-2; 8 bases match TRBD2. Germline V gene data show CDR1 as LNHDA and CDR2 as SQIVND (reference sequence). The CDR3 covers 17 residues. Trimming removed 3 bases from V and 6 bases from J; junction bases left unmatched: 12. CDR3 sequence (DNA): TGTGCCAGTAGTATCCCCCCCCTAGCGGGTTATCCCGGGGAGCTGTTTTTT. Protein sequence: CASSIPPLAGYPGELFF.

This sequence joins TRBV9 and TRBJ2-7; D uncertain. Trimming left V 4 bases short and J 3 bases short, with 14 bases between. CDR1 is SGDLS, CDR2 YYNGEE, per germline. The CDR3 covers 14 residues. DNA for the CDR3: TGTGCCAGCAGCCGACGCGCATCAGGCTACGAGCAGTACTTC. Protein: CASSRRASGYEQYF.

About this clone: The same CDR3 also results from other DNA sequences found in this sample. This sequence joins TRBV5-4 and TRBJ2-5; D is undetermined. Trimming took off 2 bases at V and 2 bases at J, with 1 base between the two ends. The CDR3 loop spans 11 amino acids. The germline CDR1 and CDR2 sequences are SGHNT and YYREEE (reference sequence). The CDR3 DNA reads TGTGCCAGCAGCTTACAAGAGACCCAGTACTTC. Translation gives CASSLQETQYF.

This clone has a count of ten or more. This chain connects TRBV29-1 to TRBJ2-5; D gene unclear. Trimming left V 3 bases short and J 2 bases short, with 13 bases between. This CDR3 is 14 amino acids long. Germline assignment: CDR1 SQVTM and CDR2 ANQGSEA. CDR3 sequence reads: CSVELRARQETQYF. CDR3 DNA: TGCAGCGTTGAGCTGAGAGCCCGTCAAGAGACCCAGTACTTC.

Of note for this clone: Other DNA sequences in the same sample also yield this CDR3. The V call is TRBV9, the J call TRBJ2-1, with D hard to call. CDR1 and CDR2 from the germline V gene are SGDLS and YYNGEE. Trimming stripped 1 base from V and 6 bases from J, with 11 bases between. This CDR3 spans 14 amino acids. CDR3: CASSVRWESNEQFF. For the CDR3, the DNA is TGTGCCAGCAGCGTAAGGTGGGAATCCAATGAGCAGTTCTTC.

The gene calls are TRBV7-2 and TRBJ2-2; TRBD1 matches at 9 bases. The V gene's germline CDR1 is SGHTA and CDR2 FQGNSA. V shed 1 base, J shed 5 bases, and the junction held 2 bases outside the gene matches. The CDR3 has 15 residues. The CDR3 loop is CASSLVTGGTGELFF. CDR3 DNA: TGTGCCAGCAGCTTAGTGACAGGGGGTACCGGGGAGCTGTTTTTT.

The chain has TRBV29-1 and TRBJ2-1, with 9 bases fitting TRBD2. CDR1 and CDR2 (germline): SQVTM, ANQGSEA. The CDR3 consists of 16 residues. V lost 4 bases to trimming and J lost 9 bases; unmatched junction nucleotides: 16. The CDR3 here is CSVGSLAGVRRAEQFF. Written as DNA, the CDR3 is TGCAGCGTTGGATCTTTAGCGGGAGTGAGGAGGGCTGAGCAGTTCTTC.